This T cell receptor beta chain is drawn from a study of T cell repertoires in cytomegalovirus infection. Study at large: CMV epitopes in the study were HLA-C-restricted (recently identified) and HLA-B-restricted (well studied). Study-wide results and caveats: Clonotypes of TCR beta that were HLA-C-restricted and CMV-specific dominated the ex vivo response.

There are 16 residues in the CDR3. Germline loops: CDR1 SEHNR, CDR2 FQNEAQ (reference sequence). V shed 4 bases and J shed 3 bases, with 16 bases lying between them. TCRdb called the reads again in MiXCR, with one record for every CDR3 protein. The top ten clones hold about 90% of a sample with 40,000 to 60,000 distinct CDR3 sequences, under 25% of them seen once. This clonotype was counted only a few times. What it binds is unknown. The origin of this receptor is a human donor in good health (CMV status not recorded). Some clones in this sample may be carry-over from other donors' samples. V and J are TRBV7-9 and TRBJ2-4; TRBD1 is a possible D gene (6 bases). Sequencing was performed on CD8+ T cells from cultured PBMCs, taken from culture after CMV antigen stimulation. CDR3 DNA sequence: TGTGCCAGCAGCTCCAACACAGGGATGGACAAAAACATTCAGTACTTC. Translating it yields CASSSNTGMDKNIQYF.